Shown below are 27 T cell receptor beta chains from a single sample sequenced in a study of technical replicates of blood from several donors. Using immunoSEQ multiplex PCR, the repertoire was profiled, and TCRdb retains in-frame clones only, with some absent. This sample has 60,000 to 70,000 clones, with about 90% found just once. Material: PBMCs. The source is a human donor in good health. Some clones in this sample may be carry-over from other donors' samples.

CDR3 region: CASSPRGLAGDEQYF. The CDR3 region has the DNA TGTGCCAGCAGCCCGAGGGGACTAGCGGGGGACGAGCAGTACTTC. This rearrangement joins TRBV11-2 to TRBJ2-7; 14 bases agree with TRBD2. Looked up from germline, CDR1 is SGHAT and CDR2 is FQNNGV. The CDR3 contains 15 residues. With 5 bases clipped from V and 5 bases from J, the junction kept 5 bases outside the gene matches.

This clone showed up just once. The chain couples TRBV29-1 to TRBJ2-7; 8 bases agree with TRBD1. Looked up from germline, CDR1 is SQVTM and CDR2 is ANQGSEA. This CDR3 has 14 amino acids. Trimming cost V 5 bases and J 0 bases; bases outside gene matches: 6. CDR3 nucleotide sequence: TGCAGCGTTAAAAGCGGACAGGGCTCCTACGAGCAGTACTTC. Protein product: CSVKSGQGSYEQYF.

The chain has TRBV18 and TRBJ2-7; D perhaps matches TRBD1 (6 bases). From germline, CDR1 is KGHSH and CDR2 LQKENI. The CDR3 has 16 residues. The V and J ends lost 3 bases and 5 bases respectively, with 20 bases between them. CDR3 in amino acids: CASSPIEGGRPHEQYF. CDR3 DNA: TGTGCCAGCTCACCCATCGAAGGGGGTAGACCCCACGAGCAGTACTTC.

The V gene is TRBV5-1, the J gene TRBJ2-2; 12 bases fit TRBD2. The ends lost 4 bases at V and 1 base at J; junction bases unmatched: 8. The CDR3 covers 18 residues. The germline V gene has CDR1 SGHRS and CDR2 YFSETQ. DNA of the CDR3: TGCGCCAGCAGCCCGGGACTAGCGGGCGAAAAGAACACCGGGGAGCTGTTTTTT. This codes for CASSPGLAGEKNTGELFF.

The V and J genes are TRBV25-1 and TRBJ1-4; 9 bases agree with TRBD1. CDR1 MGHDK and CDR2 SYGVNS come from the germline V gene. V trimming: 4 bases; J trimming: 5 bases; junction bases outside the gene matches: 5. The CDR3 totals 15 residues. Here the CDR3 DNA reads TGTGCCAGCAGTGCTCAAACAGGGGGCAATGAAAAACTGTTTTTT. This encodes CASSAQTGGNEKLFF. Filled out from reference TRBV25-1 and TRBJ1-4, the complete variable domain reads EADIYQTPRYLVIGTGKKITLECSQTMGHDKMYWYQQDPGMELHLIHYSYGVNSTEKGDLSSESTVSRIRTEHFPLTLESARPSHTSQYLCASSAQTGGNEKLFFGSGTQLSVL.

V usage is TRBV18 and J usage is TRBJ2-2, with D possibly being TRBD2 (5 bases). Per germline, CDR1 KGHSH and CDR2 LQKENI. The CDR3 covers 15 residues. V dropped 0 bases and J dropped 9 bases, with 14 bases sitting between them. The CDR3 region is CASSPPQGRFRELFF. CDR3 DNA sequence: TGTGCCAGCTCACCACCTCAAGGGAGATTCAGGGAGCTGTTTTTT.

For the CDR3, the DNA is TGTGCCAGCAGCATCCCAGCTGGGGGGGCCGACACCGGGGAGCTGTTTTTT. This sequence encodes CASSIPAGGADTGELFF. The chain links TRBV7-3 to TRBJ2-2; tentative D call: TRBD2 (7 bases). Germline assignment: CDR1 SGHTA and CDR2 FQGTGA. V was clipped by 5 bases and J by 3 bases, with 19 bases between them. This CDR3 has 17 amino acids.

The chain carries TRBV6-5 and TRBJ2-2; 9 bases map to TRBD2. This CDR3 has 14 residues. Trimming at V came to 5 bases and at J to 6 bases, leaving 4 bases not matched to a gene. CDR1 MNHEY and CDR2 SVGAGI come from the germline V gene. The CDR3 is CASSTLAGAGELFF. The CDR3 region has the DNA TGTGCCAGCAGTACATTAGCGGGAGCCGGGGAGCTGTTTTTT.

The V call is TRBV5-5, the J call TRBJ2-7; no firm D call. The V gene's germline CDR1 is SGHKS and CDR2 YYEKEE (reference sequence). V lost 0 bases and J 0 bases, leaving 10 bases between the germline ends. The length of the CDR3 is 15 residues. CDR3 sequence reads: CASSLVPGSSYEQYF. The CDR3 coding sequence is TGTGCCAGCAGCTTGGTTCCAGGTAGCTCCTACGAGCAGTACTTC. The full variable domain, with the rest looked up from reference TRBV5-5 and TRBJ2-7, is DAGVTQSPTHLIKTRGQQVTLRCSPISGHKSVSWYQQVLGQGPQFIFQYYEKEERGRGNFPDRFSARQFPNYSSELNVNALLLGDSALYLCASSLVPGSSYEQYFGPGTRLTVT.

Details on this clone: Other DNA sequences from this sample encode an identical CDR3 as well. The chain uses TRBV6-5 and TRBJ2-7, with 12 bases matching TRBD2. This CDR3 contains 15 residues. Germline CDR1 MNHEY, CDR2 SVGAGI. V was pared by 5 bases and J by 3 bases, with 5 bases of the junction left unmatched. The CDR3 DNA reads TGTGCCAGCAGTCCTGGACTAGCGGGGTTCTACGAGCAGTACTTC. The encoded protein is CASSPGLAGFYEQYF.

V usage is TRBV30 and J usage is TRBJ2-2; maybe TRBD1 (6 bases). This CDR3 contains 15 residues. V shed 0 bases and J shed 3 bases, with 11 bases lying between them. The germline V gene has CDR1 GTSNPN and CDR2 SVGIG (reference sequence). The CDR3 loop is CAWSVQGRDTGELFF. The CDR3 DNA reads as TGTGCCTGGAGTGTACAGGGACGGGACACCGGGGAGCTGTTTTTT.

V and J are TRBV27 and TRBJ2-7; D gene unclear. Germline CDR1 MNHEY, CDR2 SMNVEV (reference sequence). This CDR3 has 13 amino acids. V lost 6 bases and J lost 1, with 10 bases in between. CDR3 sequence (DNA): TGTGCCAGCAGCTCGACTTGGTCCTACGAGCAGTACTTC. Translated, it gives CASSSTWSYEQYF.

V is TRBV7-9 and J is TRBJ1-2, with 7 bases identical to TRBD1. The V segment lost 5 bases and the J segment 8 bases; nucleotides outside the gene matches: 11. Germline loops: CDR1 SEHNR, CDR2 FQNEAQ (reference sequence). The CDR3 totals 14 residues. CDR3 region: CASSVHPRGDGYTF. CDR3 sequence (DNA): TGTGCCAGCAGCGTCCATCCCAGGGGGGACGGCTACACCTTC.

The chain joins TRBV15 to TRBJ2-3; 11 bases fit TRBD2. This CDR3 spans 17 amino acids. V lost 8 bases, J lost 0 bases, and 10 bases stayed unmatched. Germline CDR1 is LNHNV and CDR2 is YYDKDF (reference sequence). The CDR3 bases are TGTGCCACCCGGTCAACCGGGACTAGCGGAAGCACAGATACGCAGTATTTT. It translates to CATRSTGTSGSTDTQYF.

The V and J genes are TRBV7-6 and TRBJ2-3, with 9 bases fitting TRBD2. The J segment lost 2 bases and the V segment lost 2 bases, leaving 11 bases of the junction unmatched. CDR1 is SGHVS and CDR2 is FNYEAQ in the germline V gene. The CDR3 runs 18 residues. In DNA, the CDR3 is TGTGCCAGCAGCTTATGGTCAGGTAGCGGGAGAGACACAGATACGCAGTATTTT. Protein product: CASSLWSGSGRDTDTQYF.

In its sample, this clone was seen once. The chain recombines TRBV4-3 with TRBJ2-7; 8 bases agree with TRBD1. The CDR3 sequence is 15 residues long. Germline lookup yields CDR1 LGHNA and CDR2 YSLEER. The J segment lost 3 bases and the V segment lost 4 bases, leaving 8 bases of the junction unmatched. Here the CDR3 DNA reads TGCGCCAGCAGCCCCGGCCGGACAGGGAGCTACGAGCAGTACTTC. It is translated as CASSPGRTGSYEQYF.

This clone was seen a handful of times. This chain uses TRBV6-1 with TRBJ1-1, with 9 bases matching TRBD1. CDR1 MNHNS and CDR2 SASEGT come from the germline V gene. The CDR3 spans 16 residues. With V trimmed by 1 base and J by 5 bases, 8 bases remained unmatched. Here the CDR3 DNA reads TGTGCCAGCAGTGAAGGGGCGGGACAGGGTTGGACTGAAGCTTTCTTT. Translating it yields CASSEGAGQGWTEAFF.

The chain combines TRBV7-9 with TRBJ2-1; the match to TRBD1 covers 9 bases. Per the germline V gene, CDR1 is SEHNR and CDR2 is FQNEAQ (reference sequence). V lost 6 bases, J lost 4 bases, and 7 bases stayed unmatched. The length of the CDR3 is 15 residues. CDR3 loop: CASRPTGGAYNEQFF. The CDR3 DNA reads TGTGCCAGCAGGCCTACAGGGGGCGCTTACAATGAGCAGTTCTTC.

This chain uses TRBV5-1 with TRBJ2-5, with TRBD1 matching over 7 bases. In germline, CDR1 is SGHRS, CDR2 YFSETQ. J was trimmed by 4 bases and V by 0 bases; bases with no gene match: 6. This CDR3 has 15 residues. This CDR3 is CASSLGSRGSETQYF. The CDR3 DNA is TGCGCCAGCAGCTTGGGTTCCAGGGGGTCAGAGACCCAGTACTTC.

This chain links TRBV7-2 with TRBJ1-5, with D perhaps TRBD1 (5 bases). Per the germline V gene, CDR1 is SGHTA and CDR2 is FQGNSA. Trimming removed 4 bases from V and 1 base from J, with 11 bases in between. The CDR3 loop spans 15 amino acids. In DNA, the CDR3 is TGTGCCAGCAGCTCCCGGGCAGGGAGCAATCAGCCCCAGCATTTT. This sequence encodes CASSSRAGSNQPQHF.

The chain recombines TRBV5-4 with TRBJ2-4; possible D gene TRBD2, 5 bases. The CDR3 has 15 amino acids. Germline CDR1 SGHNT, CDR2 YYREEE (reference sequence). V was cut by 2 bases and J by 3 bases, with 12 bases left in between. Here the CDR3 reads CASSFPPADKNIQYF. CDR3 DNA: TGTGCCAGCAGCTTCCCCCCAGCGGACAAAAACATTCAGTACTTC.

The chain has TRBV4-1 and TRBJ2-5, with D unclear. V was clipped by 0 bases and J by 0 bases, with 5 bases between them. The CDR3 length is 14 residues. CDR1 and CDR2 (germline): MGHRA, YSYEKL. Written as DNA, the CDR3 is TGCGCCAGCAGCCAAGAAGAGTACCAAGAGACCCAGTACTTC. Protein: CASSQEEYQETQYF.

As to this clone: The CDR3 does not end in the conserved phenylalanine or tryptophan, so this is likely a read error. The limits of the CDR3 on the DNA are not certain, so only TCRdb's listed CDR3 is given. The chain carries TRBV12-2 and TRBJ2-7; the table gives TRBD2 as D, unverified against the DNA. TRBV12-2 is a pseudogene. Inclusive of both ends, the CDR3 amounts to 10 amino acids. The chain's CDR3 is CASRLGLAGL.

CDR3 amino acids: CSAPDSYTF. CDR3 in DNA: TGCAGTGCCCCCGACAGCTACACCTTC. The V call is TRBV20-1, the J call TRBJ1-2; D gene uncertain. CDR1 DFQATT and CDR2 SNEGSKA come from the germline V gene (reference sequence). The length of the CDR3 is 9 residues. The germline V and J ends were trimmed by 6 bases and 9 bases, with 8 bases remaining between them.

Comment on this clone: Within the sample, other DNA sequences also encode this same CDR3. The chain joins TRBV2 to TRBJ1-3, with D possibly TRBD1 on 5 matching bases. The CDR3 consists of 14 residues. In germline, CDR1 is SNHLY, CDR2 FYNNEI. The V end was cut by 4 bases, the J end by 7 bases, with 14 bases between. The CDR3 DNA follows: TGTGCCAGCAGTGGGGGCCCCGTTGGGAACACCATATATTTT. Translating it yields CASSGGPVGNTIYF.

This chain joins TRBV7-3 and TRBJ2-5; D is possibly TRBD2 (6 bases). The V gene lost 4 bases and the J gene lost 7 bases, with 10 bases spanning the gap. Germline V gives CDR1 SGHTA, CDR2 FQGTGA. The CDR3 loop spans 12 amino acids. CDR3 coding DNA: TGTGCCAGCAGCTCGCGGGGCGGGACCCAGTACTTC. Protein sequence: CASSSRGGTQYF.

V gene TRBV5-1 combines with J gene TRBJ2-7, with 8 bases aligning to TRBD2. J was trimmed by 4 bases and V by 2 bases; bases with no gene match: 2. The CDR3 consists of 13 residues. Germline CDR1 reads SGHRS; CDR2 reads YFSETQ. CDR3 loop: CASSLGGRYEQYF. CDR3 bases: TGCGCCAGCAGCTTAGGCGGGAGGTACGAGCAGTACTTC.